This T cell receptor (beta chain) is from a study of monozygotic twins with inflammatory bowel disease. CDR1 is MDHEN and CDR2 is SYDVKM in the germline V gene. The CDR3 is made up of 14 amino acids. No T cells were sorted before total RNA was taken from whole blood. TCRdb processed the 5' RACE reads again and assigns one entry to each CDR3 protein, with no DNA. The table lists fewer than 400,000 distinct CDR3 sequences. This rearrangement joins TRBV28 to TRBJ1-1; TCRdb indicates TRBD1, and absent DNA this call remains unverified. Material: blood. The TCR was taken from a human donor with ulcerative colitis or Crohn's disease, or a healthy co-twin of an affected twin (not recorded which). CDR3: CASSIGGKNTEAFF.